This passage covers 27 T cell receptor beta chains from one sample sequenced in a study of shared clonotypes between healthy human individuals. Repertoires were generated with immunoSEQ multiplex PCR, while TCRdb's copy carries only in-frame clones and drops some. Of approximately 720,000 clones listed, about three quarters are singletons. The sample comprised memory CD4+ T cells sorted from blood. As for subset: CD45RA-negative fraction. Receptor source: a woman aged 25-40 years in good health.

This clone turned up a few times. The chain combines TRBV21-1 with TRBJ2-7; the D call of TRBD2 is as the table states it, not checked on the DNA. TRBV21-1 is tagged as a pseudogene. The CDR3 is made up of 15 amino acids. The CDR3 protein is CASSKDYGTTYEQYF. CDR3 nucleotides: TGTGCCAGCAGCAAAGACTACGGGACTACCTACGAGCAGTACTTC.

The chain joins TRBV28 to TRBJ2-7; 9 bases line up with TRBD1. Per the germline V gene, CDR1 is MDHEN and CDR2 is SYDVKM. The V and J ends lost 7 bases and 3 bases, in that order; junction bases with no gene match: 10. This CDR3 comprises 15 residues. CDR3 in amino acids: CASTPAGTGRYEQYF. The DNA of the CDR3 is TGTGCCAGCACTCCGGCGGGGACAGGGCGCTACGAGCAGTACTTC.

The J gene is TRBJ2-7, the V gene TRBV18; D gene unclear. Germline loops: CDR1 KGHSH, CDR2 LQKENI. The germline V and J ends were trimmed by 3 bases and 2 bases, with 11 bases remaining between them. CDR3 length: 14 amino acids. CDR3: CASSPDAEPYEQYF. In nucleotides, the CDR3 is TGTGCCAGCTCACCTGATGCGGAACCCTACGAGCAGTACTTC.

This clone was detected a few times. The V gene is TRBV6-1, the J gene TRBJ1-4; no clear D. Germline loops: CDR1 MNHNS, CDR2 SASEGT. This CDR3 has 15 residues. Trimming cost V 4 bases and J 4 bases, with 13 bases left between them. The CDR3 DNA follows: TGTGCCAGCAGTGCAACGGGAAAACATAATGAAAAACTGTTTTTT. Translating it yields CASSATGKHNEKLFF.

V and J are TRBV5-4 and TRBJ2-7; D possibly corresponds to TRBD1 (6 bases). From germline, CDR1 is SGHNT and CDR2 YYREEE (reference sequence). Deletions cut 4 bases from V and 6 bases from J, with 20 bases between. The length of the CDR3 is 15 residues. CDR3 sequence: CASSGGGLRGSEQYF. CDR3 nucleotides: TGTGCCAGCAGCGGGGGCGGGCTTAGGGGATCCGAGCAGTACTTC.

This clone has only one observation. V and J are TRBV19 and TRBJ2-2, with 8 bases fitting TRBD2. The germline V gene has CDR1 LNHDA and CDR2 SQIVND (reference sequence). V lost 5 bases to trimming and J lost 3 bases; unmatched junction nucleotides: 5. There are 15 residues in the CDR3. The CDR3 here is CASSVPSGHTGELFF. Written as DNA, the CDR3 is TGTGCCAGTAGTGTCCCTAGCGGGCACACCGGGGAGCTGTTTTTT. The variable domain in full, completed from reference TRBV19 and TRBJ2-2, reads DGGITQSPKYLFRKEGQNVTLSCEQNLNHDAMYWYRQDPGQGLRLIYYSQIVNDFQKGDIAEGYSVSREKKESFPLTVTSAQKNPTAFYLCASSVPSGHTGELFFGEGSRLTVL.

This chain links TRBV7-9 with TRBJ1-2, with D possibly TRBD1 on 6 matching bases. The CDR3 covers 13 residues. The germline V and J ends were trimmed by 3 bases and 8 bases, with 13 bases remaining between them. The V gene's germline CDR1 is SEHNR and CDR2 FQNEAQ (reference sequence). CDR3 DNA sequence: TGTGCCAGCAGCTTCTGGGGGGCTGGAGGCTACACCTTC. This sequence encodes CASSFWGAGGYTF.

This clone was seen a handful of times. The rearrangement joins TRBV5-1 to TRBJ2-1; 10 nucleotides align to TRBD1. CDR1 is SGHRS and CDR2 is YFSETQ in the germline V gene. The CDR3 has 15 amino acids. V lost 4 bases to trimming and J lost 7 bases; unmatched junction nucleotides: 8. In nucleotides, the CDR3 is TGCGCCAGCAGCCCGGGACAGGGGCGCCGTAATGAGCAGTTCTTC. Amino acid sequence: CASSPGQGRRNEQFF.

The chain carries TRBV5-1 and TRBJ2-1; 9 bases map to TRBD1. V dropped 3 bases and J dropped 6; count of bases not matched to a gene: 7. This CDR3 contains 15 residues. Germline V gene lookup returns CDR1 SGHRS and CDR2 YFSETQ. In DNA, the CDR3 is TGCGCCAGCAGCTCGGACAGGGGCCTCATCAATGAGCAGTTCTTC. The encoded protein is CASSSDRGLINEQFF.

The chain is built from TRBV7-9 and TRBJ1-5; 11 bases align to TRBD1. Germline CDR1 reads SEHNR; CDR2 reads FQNEAQ (reference sequence). The CDR3 sequence is 15 residues long. With 4 bases clipped from V and 6 bases from J, the junction kept 5 bases outside the gene matches. The CDR3 DNA reads TGTGCCAGCAGCTCGGGACAGGGGGAGAGTCAGCCCCAGCATTTT. Its protein product is CASSSGQGESQPQHF.

The chain carries TRBV7-6 and TRBJ2-5; D unresolved. CDR3 length equals 15 residues. The germline V gene encodes CDR1 SGHVS and CDR2 FNYEAQ. Trimming took 0 bases from V and 1 from J, leaving 9 bases between them. This chain's CDR3 is CASSLASAPQETQYF. CDR3 DNA sequence: TGTGCCAGCAGCTTAGCCAGCGCCCCCCAAGAGACCCAGTACTTC.

The chain couples TRBV12-5 to TRBJ2-3; 9 bases align to TRBD2. V dropped 2 bases and J dropped 0; count of bases not matched to a gene: 3. CDR3 length equals 16 residues. CDR1 is LGHNT, CDR2 FRNRAP, per germline. The chain's CDR3 is CASGLSSGGSTDTQYF. In DNA, the CDR3 is TGTGCTAGTGGTTTGTCAAGCGGGGGGAGCACAGATACGCAGTATTTT.

The rearrangement links TRBV5-6 to TRBJ1-1; maybe TRBD1 (6 bases). V was trimmed by 4 bases and J by 1 base, leaving 11 bases between them. The CDR3 extends over 14 amino acids. CDR1 is SGHDT and CDR2 is YYEEEE in the germline V gene. The CDR3 sequence is CASSEQGANTEAFF. CDR3 DNA: TGTGCCAGCAGCGAACAGGGTGCGAACACTGAAGCTTTCTTT.

This chain uses TRBV30 with TRBJ2-5; no firm D call. The J call may be in error: the DNA end matches TRBJ2-7 better. The length of the CDR3 is 14 residues. Per the germline V gene, CDR1 is GTSNPN and CDR2 is SVGIG (reference sequence). CDR3 coding DNA: TGTGCCTGGAGTGCTCAGGTTGGCTCCTACGAGCAGTACTTC. Translating it yields CAWSAQVGSYEQYF.

This chain joins TRBV7-9 and TRBJ2-7, with TRBD2 matching over 10 bases. Germline V gene lookup returns CDR1 SEHNR and CDR2 FQNEAQ (reference sequence). The CDR3 sequence is 14 residues long. V lost 7 bases, J lost 3 bases, and 6 bases stayed unmatched. This chain's CDR3 is CASTLAGADYEQYF. Written as DNA, the CDR3 is TGTGCCAGCACCCTAGCGGGAGCGGACTACGAGCAGTACTTC.

CDR3 amino acids: CAATRDTETQYF. The CDR3 nucleotides are TGTGCCGCAACACGGGACACAGAGACCCAGTACTTC. The J gene is TRBJ2-5, the V gene TRBV28; D possibly corresponds to TRBD1 (6 bases). With 11 bases removed from V and 4 bases from J, the gap between germline ends came to 14 bases. The V gene's germline CDR1 is MDHEN and CDR2 SYDVKM. The CDR3 loop spans 12 amino acids. Full variable domain (outside the CDR3, taken from reference TRBV28 and TRBJ2-5): DVKVTQSSRYLVKRTGEKVFLECVQDMDHENMFWYRQDPGLGLRLIYFSYDVKMKEKGDIPEGYSVSREKKERFSLILESASTNQTSMYLCAATRDTETQYFGPGTRLLVL.

Comment on this clone: This may come from a read error, since a much larger clone is one base off. The CDR3: CASSLAQTQYF. CDR3 in DNA: TGTGCCAGCAGCTTAGCCCAGACCCAGTACTTC. The chain recombines TRBV7-6 with TRBJ2-5; D unresolved. The CDR3 has 11 amino acids. The V and J ends lost 0 bases and 6 bases respectively, with 2 bases between them. CDR1 and CDR2 (germline): SGHVS, FNYEAQ.

The CDR3 spells CASISTGSYEQYF. The CDR3, as DNA: TGTGCCAGCATTTCGACAGGGTCCTACGAGCAGTACTTC. The V gene is TRBV27, the J gene TRBJ2-7; 7 bases line up with TRBD1. Germline V lookup: CDR1 MNHEY, CDR2 SMNVEV (reference sequence). The V gene end was trimmed by 7 bases and the J gene end by 1 base; junction bases not matched to a gene: 4. CDR3 size: 13 residues.

This clone was seen more than once but under ten times. This chain joins TRBV11-2 and TRBJ2-5, with TRBD1 matching over 7 bases. The CDR3 is 15 amino acids. V dropped 5 bases and J dropped 4; count of bases not matched to a gene: 10. CDR1 and CDR2 (germline): SGHAT, FQNNGV. The CDR3 sequence is CASSTRQGRGETQYF. The DNA of the CDR3 is TGTGCCAGCAGCACGAGACAGGGAAGGGGAGAGACCCAGTACTTC.

This rearrangement joins TRBV2 to TRBJ1-1, with D possibly being TRBD1 (5 bases). Germline V CDR1 and CDR2: SNHLY, FYNNEI. This CDR3 has 14 residues. Trimming took off 5 bases at V and 6 bases at J, with 16 bases between the two ends. In DNA, the CDR3 is TGTGCCAGCAGTACCTTCACGGGGGTATCTGAAGCTTTCTTT. It codes for CASSTFTGVSEAFF.

This clone was seen once. The chain links TRBV28 to TRBJ2-2; 8 positions agree with TRBD2. V lost 10 bases, J lost 7 bases, and 14 bases stayed unmatched. Germline CDR1 MDHEN, CDR2 SYDVKM. The CDR3 sequence is 15 residues long. The CDR3 loop reads CAIQSGSRRVGELFF. The CDR3 DNA reads TGTGCCATCCAGAGCGGGAGTCGCCGAGTCGGGGAGCTGTTTTTT.

This chain uses TRBV30 with TRBJ2-5; 9 bases agree with TRBD1. In germline, CDR1 is GTSNPN, CDR2 SVGIG (reference sequence). V lost 5 bases to trimming and J lost 11 bases; unmatched junction nucleotides: 15. The CDR3 is 14 amino acids. The DNA of the CDR3 is TGTGCCTGGGGGCTCGGGACAGGGCCGTCGGAGCAGTACTTC. It codes for CAWGLGTGPSEQYF.

The V call is TRBV7-6, the J call TRBJ2-5; D unresolved. TRBJ2-7 matches the DNA end more closely, so the J call is doubtful. Germline V gives CDR1 SGHVS, CDR2 FNYEAQ. This CDR3 contains 15 residues. In DNA form, the CDR3 reads TGTGCCAGCAGCTTATCCGGTCTAGGCGGCCACGAGCAGTACTTC. It is translated as CASSLSGLGGHEQYF.

This clone was found a few times. The chain joins TRBV19 to TRBJ1-5, with D tentatively TRBD1 (5 bases). Between the trimmed V and J ends, which lost 0 bases and 4 bases, there was a span of 13 bases. Germline CDR1 reads LNHDA; CDR2 reads SQIVND (reference sequence). The CDR3 is 16 residues long. The CDR3 loop reads CASSIDSRGGNQPQHF. CDR3 bases: TGTGCCAGTAGTATAGATTCGAGGGGCGGTAATCAGCCCCAGCATTTT.

The gene calls are TRBV7-9 and TRBJ1-1; 8 nucleotides align to TRBD1. Losses at the gene ends were 5 bases for V and 4 bases for J; bases not matched to a gene: 18. Per germline, CDR1 SEHNR and CDR2 FQNEAQ (reference sequence). The CDR3 has 18 residues. In nucleotides, the CDR3 is TGTGCCAGCAGCCCCGACAGGGGTTTTCGAGAGAAGAGCACTGAAGCTTTCTTT. This sequence encodes CASSPDRGFREKSTEAFF.

The table lists this clone with a count of one. The CDR3 loop is CASSISQTGETQYF. CDR3 nucleotide sequence: TGTGCCAGCAGCATCTCCCAGACGGGCGAGACCCAGTACTTC. V is TRBV6-5 and J is TRBJ2-5; D gene unclear. V was clipped by 6 bases and J by 5 bases, with 16 bases between them. The CDR3 contains 14 residues. Germline V gene data show CDR1 as MNHEY and CDR2 as SVGAGI.

As regards this clone: This may arise from a read error, as a much more abundant clone is one base away. Other DNA sequences in the same sample also yield this CDR3. The chain has TRBV5-1 and TRBJ2-1; TRBD2 agrees at 10 bases. CDR1 is SGHRS, CDR2 YFSETQ, per germline. The V gene end was trimmed by 2 bases and the J gene end by 3 bases; junction bases not matched to a gene: 2. The CDR3 spans 15 residues. The CDR3 DNA sequence: TGCGCCAGCAGCTTTTCTAGCGGGGGCTACAATGAGCAGTTCTTC. It specifies CASSFSSGGYNEQFF.